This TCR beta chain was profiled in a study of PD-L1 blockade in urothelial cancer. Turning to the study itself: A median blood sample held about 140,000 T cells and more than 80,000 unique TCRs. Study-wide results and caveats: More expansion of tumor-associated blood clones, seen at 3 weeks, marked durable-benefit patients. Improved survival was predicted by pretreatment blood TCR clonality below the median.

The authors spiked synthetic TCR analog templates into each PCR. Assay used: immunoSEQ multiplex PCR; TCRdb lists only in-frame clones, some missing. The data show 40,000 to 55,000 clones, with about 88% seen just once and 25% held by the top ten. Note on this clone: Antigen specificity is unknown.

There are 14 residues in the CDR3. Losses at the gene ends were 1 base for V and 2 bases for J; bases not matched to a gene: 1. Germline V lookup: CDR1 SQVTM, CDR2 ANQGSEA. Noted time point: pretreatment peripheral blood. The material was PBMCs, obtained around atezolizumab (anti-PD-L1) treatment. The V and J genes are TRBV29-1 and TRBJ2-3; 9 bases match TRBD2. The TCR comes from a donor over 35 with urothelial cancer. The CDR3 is CSVEGGRATDTQYF. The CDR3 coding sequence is TGCAGCGTTGAAGGCGGGAGGGCCACAGATACGCAGTATTTT.